This record covers a single T cell receptor (beta chain). The entry originates in a study of shared clonotypes between healthy human individuals. TCRdb's table, derived via immunoSEQ multiplex PCR, lists solely in-frame clones and lacks some. The sample records about 710,000 clones, 55% to 80% being singletons. The CDR3 consists of 12 residues. V lost 7 bases to trimming and J lost 4 bases, with 10 bases between them. Germline V CDR1 and CDR2: MNHEY, SVGAGI. Sequencing was performed on memory CD4+ T cells sorted from blood. This sample's subset: CD45RA-negative fraction. The rearrangement joins TRBV6-5 to TRBJ2-5; D might be TRBD2 (6 bases). The receptor comes from a woman aged 25 to 39 in good health. The CDR3 region has the DNA TGTGCCAGCAACGGAGGGAGAGAGACCCAGTACTTC. Amino acid sequence: CASNGGRETQYF.